This T cell receptor (beta chain) was found in a study of blood T cell repertoires in COVID-19. Study summary: Italy, Spain and the United States were the sources of the convalescent and acute COVID-19 samples. Sample material is recorded as cDNA or gDNA derived from T cells, B-cell-depleted T cells, or PBMCs.

This CDR3 spans 14 amino acids. CDR1 MRHNA and CDR2 SNTAGT come from the germline V gene. With 5 bases clipped from V and 1 base from J, the junction kept 4 bases outside the gene matches. As processed by the authors: Reference gene primer amplification gave nucleated cell count estimates. Only in-frame clones appear in the TCRdb table, and some are missing; sequencing was by immunoSEQ multiplex PCR. V, J and clone size reflect that table, while D and trimming were determined from the DNA. The table records 100,000 to 150,000 clones, approximately 81% of them present only once. The chain combines TRBV6-4 with TRBJ1-1; 7 positions agree with TRBD1. This TCR was recovered from a man aged 60-69 years with acute or convalescent COVID-19. The specimen was peripheral blood. The CDR3 spells CASSPRTGNTEAFF. The CDR3 bases are TGTGCCAGCAGTCCCCGGACAGGGAACACTGAAGCTTTCTTT.